Listed below are T cell receptor beta chains from one sample, sequenced in a study of Ad26.COV2.S vaccination and SARS-CoV-2 variants. Repertoires were generated with immunoSEQ multiplex PCR, while TCRdb's copy carries only in-frame clones and drops some. The sample includes 360,000 or so clones, more than 75% of them seen just once. The sequences come from peripheral blood, collected in a trial of Ad26.COV2.S vaccine versus placebo. The source is a person aged 18-65 years who received the Ad26.COV2.S COVID-19 vaccine or a placebo. CDR3s include the opening cysteine and the closing phenylalanine or tryptophan. The D gene is left open where the match is weak. Clone sizes are given selectively: once, few, many, or a class where the clone is expanded.

J gene: TRBJ2-5; clone size: NA; V gene: TRBV3-1/TRBV3-2; D gene: NA; CDR3 DNA: TGTGCCAGCAGTCGTCAGACTAGTTCAGTGACCCAGTACTTC; CDR3 protein: CASSRQTSSVTQYF
J gene: TRBJ1-5; clone size: NA; V gene: TRBV12-3/TRBV12-4; D gene: TRBD1; CDR3 DNA: TGTGCCAGTCAGACAGGGGGCGATCAGCCCCAGCATTTT; CDR3 protein: CASQTGGDQPQHF
J gene: TRBJ1-4; clone size: once; V gene: TRBV7-8; D gene: NA; CDR3 DNA: TGTGCCAGCAGTAGAACTGGGGGTAGTAATGAAAAACTGTTTTTT; CDR3 protein: CASSRTGGSNEKLFF
J gene: TRBJ2-5; clone size: once; V gene: TRBV10-3; D gene: NA; CDR3 DNA: TGTGCCATCAGTGATTTGGAGACCCAGTACTTC; CDR3 protein: CAISDLETQYF
J gene: TRBJ2-2; clone size: NA; V gene: TRBV5-1; D gene: TRBD2; CDR3 DNA: TGCGCCAGCAAGTCCCAACTAGCGGCGCCTACCGGGGAGCTGTTTTTT; CDR3 protein: CASKSQLAAPTGELFF
J gene: TRBJ1-1; clone size: NA; V gene: TRBV19; D gene: NA; CDR3 DNA: TGTGCCAGTAACTGGCAGATGAACACTGAAGCTTTCTTT; CDR3 protein: CASNWQMNTEAFF
J gene: TRBJ1-1; clone size: NA; V gene: TRBV7-6; D gene: NA; CDR3 DNA: TGTGCCAGCAGCTTAGAAGTGGGGGACACTGAAGCTTTCTTT; CDR3 protein: CASSLEVGDTEAFF
J gene: TRBJ1-5; clone size: NA; V gene: TRBV30; D gene: NA; CDR3 DNA: TGTGCCTGGAGTACTGACAGCGGTAGCAATCAGCCCCAGCATTTT; CDR3 protein: CAWSTDSGSNQPQHF
J gene: TRBJ2-5; clone size: NA; V gene: TRBV5-1; D gene: TRBD1; CDR3 DNA: TGCGCCAGCAGCCCGACAGGGGAGACCCAGTACTTC; CDR3 protein: CASSPTGETQYF
J gene: TRBJ2-3; clone size: NA; V gene: TRBV11-3; D gene: TRBD1; CDR3 DNA: TGTGCCAGCAGTTCCGGGACAGGGGCCTCTAGCACAGATACGCAGTATTTT; CDR3 protein: CASSSGTGASSTDTQYF
J gene: TRBJ2-1; clone size: NA; V gene: TRBV7-2; D gene: TRBD1; CDR3 DNA: TGTGCCAGCAGCCCGGACAGGCCTGGGAATGAGCAGTTCTTC; CDR3 protein: CASSPDRPGNEQFF
J gene: TRBJ2-5; clone size: NA; V gene: TRBV18; D gene: TRBD1; CDR3 DNA: TGTGCCAGCTCACCATCAGGGGGCGGGGAGACCCAGTACTTC; CDR3 protein: CASSPSGGGETQYF
J gene: TRBJ2-3; clone size: NA; V gene: TRBV2; D gene: TRBD2; CDR3 DNA: TGTGCCAACCAAGCGGGGGGCAGGAAAGATACGCAGTATTTT; CDR3 protein: CANQAGGRKDTQYF
J gene: TRBJ2-2; clone size: NA; V gene: TRBV4-3; D gene: NA; CDR3 DNA: TGCGCCAGCAGCCAATACTTTTTAAGTGGGGGCGTTGGGAACACCGGGGAGCTGTTTTTT; CDR3 protein: CASSQYFLSGGVGNTGELFF
J gene: TRBJ1-1; clone size: NA; V gene: TRBV2; D gene: NA; CDR3 DNA: TGTGCCAGCAGTGAGGGCCCAATGAACACTGAAGCTTTCTTT; CDR3 protein: CASSEGPMNTEAFF
J gene: TRBJ1-2; clone size: few; V gene: TRBV6-1; D gene: NA; CDR3 DNA: TGTGCCAGCAGTGACAGACATCCAACAAATGGCTACACCTTC; CDR3 protein: CASSDRHPTNGYTF
J gene: TRBJ2-7; clone size: NA; V gene: TRBV5-5; D gene: NA; CDR3 DNA: TGTGCCAGCAGCTTGGAGTGGACAGCCAGCGAGCAGTACTTC; CDR3 protein: CASSLEWTASEQYF